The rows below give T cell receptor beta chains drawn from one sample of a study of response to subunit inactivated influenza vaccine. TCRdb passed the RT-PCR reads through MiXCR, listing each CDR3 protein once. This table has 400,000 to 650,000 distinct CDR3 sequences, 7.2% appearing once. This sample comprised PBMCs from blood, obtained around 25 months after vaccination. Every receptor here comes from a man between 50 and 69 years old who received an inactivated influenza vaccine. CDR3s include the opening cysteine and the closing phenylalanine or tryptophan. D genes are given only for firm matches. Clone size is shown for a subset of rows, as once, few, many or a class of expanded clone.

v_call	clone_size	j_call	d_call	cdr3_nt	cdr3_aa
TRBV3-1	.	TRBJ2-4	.	TGTGCCAGCAGTCTACTCCGGAGCATTCAGTACTTC	CASSLLRSIQYF
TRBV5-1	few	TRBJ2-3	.	TGCGCTAGCTACGGTTCTAGCACAGATACGCAGTATTTT	CASYGSSTDTQYF
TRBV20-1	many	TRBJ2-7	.	TGCAGTGCCCCACTAACAGCCCTCCCCGAGCAGTACTTC	CSAPLTALPEQYF
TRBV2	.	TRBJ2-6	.	TGTGCCAGCAAGCTGGGACCCTCTGGGGCCAACGTCCTGACTTTC	CASKLGPSGANVLTF
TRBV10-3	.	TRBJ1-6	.	TGTGCCATCAGTCCCCAGGGTACAGGTTCACCCCTCCACTTT	CAISPQGTGSPLHF
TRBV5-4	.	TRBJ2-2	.	TGTGCCAGCAGCTTGGGCAGGGGAGTCACCGGGGAGCTGTTTTTT	CASSLGRGVTGELFF
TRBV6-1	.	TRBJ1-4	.	TGTGCCAGCGGTAGGGGGAGAGTTGATGAAAAACTGTTTTTT	CASGRGRVDEKLFF
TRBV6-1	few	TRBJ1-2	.	TGTGCCAGCAGCCCACCTCGGACGGCCGTCTATGGCTACACCTTC	CASSPPRTAVYGYTF
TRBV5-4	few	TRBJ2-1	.	TGTGCCAGCAGCTTGGGTGGGATGGGGTACAATGAGCAGTTCTTC	CASSLGGMGYNEQFF
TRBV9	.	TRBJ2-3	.	TGTGCCAGCAGCGCACCGGGAGTTCCAGATACGCAGTATTTT	CASSAPGVPDTQYF
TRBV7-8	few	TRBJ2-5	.	TGTGCCAGCAGCTTAGTCCAGGGGTCTGGCCGAGAGACCCAGTACTTC	CASSLVQGSGRETQYF
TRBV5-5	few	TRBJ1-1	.	TGTGCCAGCAGCTTGGAATCATCGGACAGAGCTTTCTTT	CASSLESSDRAFF
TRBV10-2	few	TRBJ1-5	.	TGCGCCAGCCGGGACGGACCGAATCAGCCCCAGCATTTT	CASRDGPNQPQHF
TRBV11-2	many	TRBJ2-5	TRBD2	TGTGCCAGCAGCTTAGGCCTAGCGGCAGAGACCCAGTACTTC	CASSLGLAAETQYF
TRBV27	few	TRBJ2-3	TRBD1	TGTGCCAGCAGTTTAACAGGGGAAAATACGCAGTATTTT	CASSLTGENTQYF
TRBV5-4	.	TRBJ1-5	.	TGTGCCAGCAGCTTCATGCCGGTCGGGGGTGACCATAGCAATCAGCCCCAGCATTTT	CASSFMPVGGDHSNQPQHF
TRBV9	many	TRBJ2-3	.	TGTGCCAGCAGCGTAGGTTTTCTTGCCTTCACAGATACGCAGTATTTT	CASSVGFLAFTDTQYF
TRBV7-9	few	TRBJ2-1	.	TGTGCCAGCAGCTTAGGTCGCTCCCACAATGAGCAGTTCTTC	CASSLGRSHNEQFF
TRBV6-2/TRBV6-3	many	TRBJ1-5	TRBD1	TGTGCCAGCAGTTTTGGGACAGGGCTGGGGCAGCCCCAGCATTTT	CASSFGTGLGQPQHF
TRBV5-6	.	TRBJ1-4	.	TGTGCCAGCAGCCCTCATCTGCTTGGTGACGAAAAACTGTTTTTT	CASSPHLLGDEKLFF
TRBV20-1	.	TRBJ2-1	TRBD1	TGCAGTGCTAGAGCTAGACAGGGGACCACGACGCTTAGCTACAATGAGCAGTTCTTC	CSARARQGTTTLSYNEQFF
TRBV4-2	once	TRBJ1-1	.	TGTGCCAGCAGCCAAGATTCCGGGGGGCCTGAGGCTGAAGCTTTCTTT	CASSQDSGGPEAEAFF
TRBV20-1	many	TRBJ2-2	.	TGCAGTGCTAGAGATCCTAGGGGGAACACCGGGGAGCTGTTTTTT	CSARDPRGNTGELFF
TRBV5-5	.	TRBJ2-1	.	TGTGCCAGCAGCTTGGACCGACTGGAACGAGAGCAGTTCTTC	CASSLDRLEREQFF
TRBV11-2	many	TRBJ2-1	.	TGTGCCAGCAGACGGGGGGCCCTCAATGAGCAGTTCTTC	CASRRGALNEQFF
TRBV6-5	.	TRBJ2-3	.	TGTGCCAGCACCTACTCAGGGGTTAGCACAGATACGCAGTATTTT	CASTYSGVSTDTQYF
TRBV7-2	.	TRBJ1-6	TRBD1	TGTGCCAGCAGCTTGGTGGACAGGGCCAATTCACCCCTCCACTTT	CASSLVDRANSPLHF